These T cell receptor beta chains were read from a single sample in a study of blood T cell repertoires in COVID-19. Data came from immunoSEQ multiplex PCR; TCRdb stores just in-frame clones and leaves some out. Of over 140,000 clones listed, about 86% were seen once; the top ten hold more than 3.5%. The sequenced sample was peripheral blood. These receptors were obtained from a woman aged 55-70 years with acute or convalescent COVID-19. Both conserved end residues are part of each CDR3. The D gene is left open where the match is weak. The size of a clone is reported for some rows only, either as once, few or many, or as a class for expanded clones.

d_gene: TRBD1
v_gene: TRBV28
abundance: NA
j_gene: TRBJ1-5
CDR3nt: TGTGCCAGCAGTCGACAGGGAGATCAGCCCCAGCATTTT
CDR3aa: CASSRQGDQPQHF

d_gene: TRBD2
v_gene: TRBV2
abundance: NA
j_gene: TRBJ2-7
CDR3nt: TGTGCCAGCAGGCAACTAGCGGGAGGGGTGCAGTACTTC
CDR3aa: CASRQLAGGVQYF

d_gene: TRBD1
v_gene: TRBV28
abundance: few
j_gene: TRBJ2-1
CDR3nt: TGTGCCAGCAGTTTGGGCGGGACAGGTTTCGAGCTGGTGAGCTATGAGCAGTTCTTC
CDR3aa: CASSLGGTGFELVSYEQFF

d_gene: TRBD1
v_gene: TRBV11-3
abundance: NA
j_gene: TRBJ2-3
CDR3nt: TGTGCCAGCAGCTCCGGGACAGACGGTTACACAGATACGCAGTATTTT
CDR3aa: CASSSGTDGYTDTQYF

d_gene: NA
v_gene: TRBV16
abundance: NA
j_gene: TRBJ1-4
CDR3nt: TGTGCCAGCAGCCGAAGTAGGGGTGAAAAACTGTTTTTT
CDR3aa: CASSRSRGEKLFF

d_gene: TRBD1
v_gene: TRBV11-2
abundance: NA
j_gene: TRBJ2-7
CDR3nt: TGTGCCAGCAGACGCCCAGGACAGGGGTCCTACGAGCAGTACTTC
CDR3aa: CASRRPGQGSYEQYF

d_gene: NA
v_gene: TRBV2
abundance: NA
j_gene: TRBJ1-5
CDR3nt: TGTGCCAGCAGTGATCTACGGAATCAGCCCCAGCATTTT
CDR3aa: CASSDLRNQPQHF

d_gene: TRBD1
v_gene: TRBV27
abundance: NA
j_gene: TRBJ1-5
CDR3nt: TGTGCCAGCAGTTTCAGGGTTTTCAGGGGGCAAGATCAGCCCCAGCATTTT
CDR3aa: CASSFRVFRGQDQPQHF

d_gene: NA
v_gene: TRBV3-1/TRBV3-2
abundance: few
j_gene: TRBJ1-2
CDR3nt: TGTGCCAGCAGCCAAGGGACAGCCCTCACCTATGGCTACACCTTC
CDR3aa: CASSQGTALTYGYTF

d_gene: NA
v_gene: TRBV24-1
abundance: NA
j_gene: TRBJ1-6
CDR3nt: TGTGCCACCCTTGGGAGGCCTCTGAGCTCCTATAATTCACCCCTCCACTTT
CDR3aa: CATLGRPLSSYNSPLHF

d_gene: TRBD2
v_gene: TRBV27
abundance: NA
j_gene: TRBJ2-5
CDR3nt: TGTGCCAGCAGTTCCTGGACTAGCGGGGAAGAGACCCAGTACTTC
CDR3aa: CASSSWTSGEETQYF

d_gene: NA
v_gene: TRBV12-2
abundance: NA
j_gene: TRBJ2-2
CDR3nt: TGTGCAAGTCGCTCAGGAGGGCTTACTAACACCGGGGAGCTGTTTTTT
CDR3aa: CASRSGGLTNTGELFF

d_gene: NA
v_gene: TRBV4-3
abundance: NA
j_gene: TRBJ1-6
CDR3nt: TGCGCCAGCAGCCAAGAATCCAGGGCATATAATTCACCCCTCCACTTT
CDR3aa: CASSQESRAYNSPLHF

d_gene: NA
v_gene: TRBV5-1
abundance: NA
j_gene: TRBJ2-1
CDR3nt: TGCGCCAGCAGCTTGACCGCCGGGTTCTCAAGCTACAATGAGCAGTTCTTC
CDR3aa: CASSLTAGFSSYNEQFF

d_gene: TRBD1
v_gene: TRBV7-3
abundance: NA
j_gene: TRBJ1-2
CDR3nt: TGTGCCAGCAGCGTCGGACAGGGGTACGGCTACACCTTC
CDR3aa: CASSVGQGYGYTF

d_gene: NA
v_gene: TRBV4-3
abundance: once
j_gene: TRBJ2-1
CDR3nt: TGCGCCAGCAGCCCCGAGGTAGGGGCGTACTACAATGAGCAGTTCTTC
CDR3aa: CASSPEVGAYYNEQFF

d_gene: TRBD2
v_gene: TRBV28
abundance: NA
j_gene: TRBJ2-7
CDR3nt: TGTGCCAGCAGTTCCCAGCGGGAGGTTTCCTACGAGCAGTACTTC
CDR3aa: CASSSQREVSYEQYF

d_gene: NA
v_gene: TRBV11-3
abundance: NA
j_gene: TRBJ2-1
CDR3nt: TGTGCCAGCAGCGCGCACCGGGACAATGAGCAGTTCTTC
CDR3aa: CASSAHRDNEQFF

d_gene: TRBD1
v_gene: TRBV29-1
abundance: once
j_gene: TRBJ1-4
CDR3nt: TGCAGCGTTCAAATCAATCTCAGGGGGAAAAATGAAAAACTGTTTTTT
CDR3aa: CSVQINLRGKNEKLFF

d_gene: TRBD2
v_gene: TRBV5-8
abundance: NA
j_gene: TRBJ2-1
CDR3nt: TGTGCCAGCAGCTTTGGACTAGCGGAACTTTACAATGAGCAGTTCTTC
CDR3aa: CASSFGLAELYNEQFF

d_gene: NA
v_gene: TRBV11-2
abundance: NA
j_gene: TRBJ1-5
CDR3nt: TGTGCCAGCAGCCTCCTAAGCAGGGATCAGCCCCAGCATTTT
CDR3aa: CASSLLSRDQPQHF

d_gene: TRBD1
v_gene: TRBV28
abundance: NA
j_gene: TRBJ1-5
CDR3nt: TGTGCCAGCAACCCCCAAGGACAGGGTTTTCAGCCCCAGCATTTT
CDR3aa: CASNPQGQGFQPQHF

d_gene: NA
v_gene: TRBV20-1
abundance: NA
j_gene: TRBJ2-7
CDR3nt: TGCAGTGCTAGTCAGGTCGCGCACGAGCAGTACTTC
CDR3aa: CSASQVAHEQYF

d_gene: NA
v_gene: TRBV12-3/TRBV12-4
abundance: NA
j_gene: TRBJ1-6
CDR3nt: TGTGCCAGCACCCGGAGGGGTAATTCACCCCTCCACTTT
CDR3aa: CASTRRGNSPLHF

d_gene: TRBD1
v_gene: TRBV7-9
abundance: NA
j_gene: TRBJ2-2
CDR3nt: TGTGCCAGCAGCGCCCGGACAGGAGCCACCGGGGAGCTGTTTTTT
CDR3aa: CASSARTGATGELFF

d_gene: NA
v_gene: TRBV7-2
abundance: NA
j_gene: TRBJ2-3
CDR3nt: TGTGCCAGCAGCTTAGTGGGGACTTTAGAAGCCTATACAGATACGCAGTATTTT
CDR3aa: CASSLVGTLEAYTDTQYF

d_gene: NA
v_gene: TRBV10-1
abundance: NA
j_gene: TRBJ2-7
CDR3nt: TGCGCCAGCAGTGACCCGGGTCCGCCCTACGAGCAGTACTTC
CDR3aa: CASSDPGPPYEQYF

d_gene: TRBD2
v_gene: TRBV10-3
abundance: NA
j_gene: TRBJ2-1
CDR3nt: TGTGCCATCAGTCAAGCCGGGACTAGCTTCAATGAGCAGTTCTTC
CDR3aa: CAISQAGTSFNEQFF

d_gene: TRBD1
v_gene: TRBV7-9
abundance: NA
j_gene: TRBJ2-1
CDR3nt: TGTGCCAGCAGCTTAGAGACAGGGTTAGTTGAGCAGTTCTTC
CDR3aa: CASSLETGLVEQFF

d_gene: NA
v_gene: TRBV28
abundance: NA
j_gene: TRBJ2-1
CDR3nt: TGTGCCAGCAGTTACAGGCTTGGGGAGCAGTTCTTC
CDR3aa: CASSYRLGEQFF

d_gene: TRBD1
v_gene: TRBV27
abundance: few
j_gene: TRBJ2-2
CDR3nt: TGTGCCAGCAGACTGAGACAGGGGGCAAACACCGGGGAGCTGTTTTTT
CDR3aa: CASRLRQGANTGELFF

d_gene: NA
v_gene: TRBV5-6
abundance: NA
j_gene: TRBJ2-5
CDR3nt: TGTGCCAGCAGCTTGTTCAGGGGCGCAGGAGAGACCCAGTACTTC
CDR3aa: CASSLFRGAGETQYF

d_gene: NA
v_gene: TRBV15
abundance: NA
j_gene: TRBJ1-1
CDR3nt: TGTGCCACCAGCACCAATCAGGGAAAAGCTTTCTTT
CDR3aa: CATSTNQGKAFF

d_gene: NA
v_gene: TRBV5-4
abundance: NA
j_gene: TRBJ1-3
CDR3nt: TGTGCCAGCAGCGCGGGGGCCGGAATCTCTGGAAACACCATATATTTT
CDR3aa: CASSAGAGISGNTIYF

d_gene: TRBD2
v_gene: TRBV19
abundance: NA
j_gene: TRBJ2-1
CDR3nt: TGTGCCAGTAGCACGACTAGCGGGCCAGTCAATGAGCAGTTCTTC
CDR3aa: CASSTTSGPVNEQFF

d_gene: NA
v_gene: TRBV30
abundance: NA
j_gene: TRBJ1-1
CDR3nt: TGTGCCTGGAGTGTACTAACTGAAGCTTTCTTT
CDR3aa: CAWSVLTEAFF

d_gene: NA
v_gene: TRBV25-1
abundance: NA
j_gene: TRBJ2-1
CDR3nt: TGTGCCAGCAGTGAACTAAAATCTTACAATGAGCAGTTCTTC
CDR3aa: CASSELKSYNEQFF

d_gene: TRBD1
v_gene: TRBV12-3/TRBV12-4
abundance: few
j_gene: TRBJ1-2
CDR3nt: TGTGCCAGCAGCCTAGGGACAGAGTTACCCTACACCTTC
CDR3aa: CASSLGTELPYTF

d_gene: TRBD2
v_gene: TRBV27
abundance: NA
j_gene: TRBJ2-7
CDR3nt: TGTGCCAGCAGTTTACGGACTAGCGGGACTCACGAGCAGTACTTC
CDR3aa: CASSLRTSGTHEQYF

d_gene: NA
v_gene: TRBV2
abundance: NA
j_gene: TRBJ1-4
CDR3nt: TGTGCCAACGGGATAACTAATGAAAAACTGTTTTTT
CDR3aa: CANGITNEKLFF

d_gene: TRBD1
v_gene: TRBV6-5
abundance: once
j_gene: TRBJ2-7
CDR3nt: TGTGCCAGCAGTTACTCGAGCAGGGGGTACGAGCAGTACTTC
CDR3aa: CASSYSSRGYEQYF

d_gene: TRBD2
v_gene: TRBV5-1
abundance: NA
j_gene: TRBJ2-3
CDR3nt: TGCGCCAGCAGCTTGGAAACTAGCGGTGCAGATACGCAGTATTTT
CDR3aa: CASSLETSGADTQYF

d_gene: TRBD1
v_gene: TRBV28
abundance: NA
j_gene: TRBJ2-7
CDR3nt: TGTGCCAGCAGCTTTCCGCGCCGGACAGGGGTGTACGAGCAGTACTTC
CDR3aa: CASSFPRRTGVYEQYF

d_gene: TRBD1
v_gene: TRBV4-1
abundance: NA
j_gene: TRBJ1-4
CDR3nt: TGCGCCAGCAGCCAAGCGGACAGGGATGAGGAAAAACTGTTTTTT
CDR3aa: CASSQADRDEEKLFF

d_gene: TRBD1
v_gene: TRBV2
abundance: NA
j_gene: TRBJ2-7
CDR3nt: TGTGCCAGCAGCAAGGACAGGGGCGAGCAGTACTTC
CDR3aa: CASSKDRGEQYF

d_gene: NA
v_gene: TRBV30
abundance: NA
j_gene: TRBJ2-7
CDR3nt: TGTGCCTGGAGTGTACGGGGGGCCACCGGCTACGAGCAGTACTTC
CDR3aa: CAWSVRGATGYEQYF